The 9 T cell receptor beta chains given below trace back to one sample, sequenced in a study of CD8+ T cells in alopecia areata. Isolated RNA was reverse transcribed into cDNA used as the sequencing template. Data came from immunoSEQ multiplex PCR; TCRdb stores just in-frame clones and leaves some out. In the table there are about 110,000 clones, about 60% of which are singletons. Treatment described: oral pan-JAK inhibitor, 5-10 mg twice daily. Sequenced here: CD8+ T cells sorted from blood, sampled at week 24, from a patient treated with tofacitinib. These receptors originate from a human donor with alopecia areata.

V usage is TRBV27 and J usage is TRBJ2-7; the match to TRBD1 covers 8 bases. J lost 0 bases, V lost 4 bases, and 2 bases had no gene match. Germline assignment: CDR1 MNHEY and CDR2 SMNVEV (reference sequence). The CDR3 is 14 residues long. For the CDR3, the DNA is TGTGCCAGCAGTTCGGACAGGGACTCCTACGAGCAGTACTTC. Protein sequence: CASSSDRDSYEQYF.

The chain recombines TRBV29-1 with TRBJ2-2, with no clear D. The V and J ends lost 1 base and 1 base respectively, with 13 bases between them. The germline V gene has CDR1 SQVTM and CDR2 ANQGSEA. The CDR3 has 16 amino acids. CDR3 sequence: CSVEGLDGENTGELFF. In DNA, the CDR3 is TGCAGCGTTGAAGGACTTGACGGAGAGAACACCGGGGAGCTGTTTTTT.

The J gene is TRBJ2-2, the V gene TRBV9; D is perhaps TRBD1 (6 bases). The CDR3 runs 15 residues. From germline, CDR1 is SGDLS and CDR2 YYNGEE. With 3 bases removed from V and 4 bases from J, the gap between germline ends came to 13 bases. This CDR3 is CASSARQATTGELFF. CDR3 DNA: TGTGCCAGCAGCGCGAGACAGGCAACCACCGGGGAGCTGTTTTTT.

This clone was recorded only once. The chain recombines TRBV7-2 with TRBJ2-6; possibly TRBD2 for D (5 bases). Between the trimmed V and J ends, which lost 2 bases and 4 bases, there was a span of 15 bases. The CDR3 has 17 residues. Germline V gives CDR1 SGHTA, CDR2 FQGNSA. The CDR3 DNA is TGTGCCAGCAGCTTAAAAGCGGACCTATGGGGGGCCAACGTCCTGACTTTC. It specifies CASSLKADLWGANVLTF. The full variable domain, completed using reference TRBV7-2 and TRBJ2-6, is GAGVSQSPSNKVTEKGKDVELRCDPISGHTALYWYRQSLGQGLEFLIYFQGNSAPDKSGLPSDRFSAERTGGSVSTLTIQRTQQEDSAVYLCASSLKADLWGANVLTFGAGSRLTVL.

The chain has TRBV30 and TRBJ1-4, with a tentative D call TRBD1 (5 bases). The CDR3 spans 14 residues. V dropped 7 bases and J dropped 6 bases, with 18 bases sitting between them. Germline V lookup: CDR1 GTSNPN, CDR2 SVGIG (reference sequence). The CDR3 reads CAYAVRGDYEKLFF. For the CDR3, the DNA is TGTGCCTACGCCGTCCGGGGGGACTATGAAAAACTGTTTTTT.

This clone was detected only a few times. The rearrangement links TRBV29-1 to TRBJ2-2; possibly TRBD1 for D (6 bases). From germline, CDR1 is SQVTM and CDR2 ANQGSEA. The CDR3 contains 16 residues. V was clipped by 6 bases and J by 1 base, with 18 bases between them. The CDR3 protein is CSVDAAGDRNTGELFF. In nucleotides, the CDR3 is TGCAGCGTCGATGCGGCAGGGGATAGGAACACCGGGGAGCTGTTTTTT.

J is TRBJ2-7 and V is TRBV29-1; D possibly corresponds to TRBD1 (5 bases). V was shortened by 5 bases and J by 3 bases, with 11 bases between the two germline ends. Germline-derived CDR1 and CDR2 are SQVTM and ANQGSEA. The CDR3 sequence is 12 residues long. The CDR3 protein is CSVFDSHYEQYF. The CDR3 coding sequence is TGCAGCGTTTTCGACAGCCACTACGAGCAGTACTTC.

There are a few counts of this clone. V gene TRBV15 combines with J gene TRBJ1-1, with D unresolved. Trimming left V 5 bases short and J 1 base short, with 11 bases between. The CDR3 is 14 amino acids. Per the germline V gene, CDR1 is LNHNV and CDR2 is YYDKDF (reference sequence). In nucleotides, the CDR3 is TGTGCCACCAGCCCAGACCTACAGAACACTGAAGCTTTCTTT. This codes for CATSPDLQNTEAFF.

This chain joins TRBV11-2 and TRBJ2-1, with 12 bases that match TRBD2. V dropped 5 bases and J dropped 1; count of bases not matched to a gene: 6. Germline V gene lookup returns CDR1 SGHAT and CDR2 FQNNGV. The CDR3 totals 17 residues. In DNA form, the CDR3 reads TGTGCCAGCAGCACACGAGGACTAGCGGGGTCCTACAATGAGCAGTTCTTC. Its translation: CASSTRGLAGSYNEQFF.